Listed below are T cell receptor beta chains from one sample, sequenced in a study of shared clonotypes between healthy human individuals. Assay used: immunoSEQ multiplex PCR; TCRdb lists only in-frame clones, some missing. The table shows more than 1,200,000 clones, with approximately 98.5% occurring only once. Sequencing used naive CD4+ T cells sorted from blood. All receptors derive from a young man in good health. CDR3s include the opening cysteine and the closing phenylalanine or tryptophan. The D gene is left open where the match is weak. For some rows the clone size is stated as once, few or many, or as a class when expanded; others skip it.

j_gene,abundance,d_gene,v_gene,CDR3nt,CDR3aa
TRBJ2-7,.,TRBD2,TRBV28,TGTGCAACTAGCGGGAGCTACGAGCAGTACTTC,CATSGSYEQYF
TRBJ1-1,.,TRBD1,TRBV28,TGTGCCAGCAGTCTACCAGGGACAGTTAACACTGAAGCTTTCTTT,CASSLPGTVNTEAFF
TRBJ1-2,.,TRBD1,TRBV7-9,TGTGCCAGCAGTTCGACAGGGATCCATGGCTACACCTTC,CASSSTGIHGYTF
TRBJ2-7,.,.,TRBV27,TGTGCCAGCAGTTCCATCTCCTACGAGCAGTACTTC,CASSSISYEQYF
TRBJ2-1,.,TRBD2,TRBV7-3,TGTGCCAGCAGCTTACGAGCGGGAGGGTCCAATGAGCAGTTCTTC,CASSLRAGGSNEQFF
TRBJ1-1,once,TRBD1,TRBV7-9,TGTGCCAGCAGCTTATTGGGACAGGGCACTGAAGCTTTCTTT,CASSLLGQGTEAFF
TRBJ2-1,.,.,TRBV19,TGTGCCAGCCTGACTTTGGGTGGTAGTGACAATGAGCAGTTCTTC,CASLTLGGSDNEQFF
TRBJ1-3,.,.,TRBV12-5,TGTGCTAGTGGTTTGAACGCAGGAGGAATAGACACCATATATTTT,CASGLNAGGIDTIYF
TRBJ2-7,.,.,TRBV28,TGTGCCAGCAGTTTTCCCGACGAGCAGTACTTC,CASSFPDEQYF
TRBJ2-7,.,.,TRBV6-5,TGTGCCAGCAGCCGGGACTCCTACGAGCAGTACTTC,CASSRDSYEQYF
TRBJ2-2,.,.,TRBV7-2,TGTGCCAGCAGCTTAGGGCCGACCGGGGAGCTGTTTTTT,CASSLGPTGELFF
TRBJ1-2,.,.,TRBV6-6,TGTGCCAGCAGTGAGGAGCTCTATGGCTACACCTTC,CASSEELYGYTF
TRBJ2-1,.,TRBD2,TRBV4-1,TGCGCCAGCAGCCAAGTAGGACTAGCGGACACCTCCTACAATGAGCAGTTCTTC,CASSQVGLADTSYNEQFF
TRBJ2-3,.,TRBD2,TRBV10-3,TGTGCCATCAGTGACCTAGCGGGAGGTGGTCCAGATACGCAGTATTTT,CAISDLAGGGPDTQYF
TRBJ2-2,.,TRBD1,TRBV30,TGTGCCTGGAGTGTACAGGGGACAGGGTACACCGGGGAGCTGTTTTTT,CAWSVQGTGYTGELFF
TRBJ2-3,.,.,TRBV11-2,TGTGCCAGCACCGTGGCAGATACGCAGTATTTT,CASTVADTQYF
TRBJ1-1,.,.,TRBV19,TGTGCCAGTAGCAAGAACGCGGTGTCAGGCACTGAAGCTTTCTTT,CASSKNAVSGTEAFF
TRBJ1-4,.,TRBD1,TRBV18,TGTGCCAGCTCATCGGGCCGGGACAGGGGTGAAAAACTGTTTTTT,CASSSGRDRGEKLFF
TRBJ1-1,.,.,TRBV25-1,TGTGCCAGCAGTGATACTGGGGCGAACACTGAAGCTTTCTTT,CASSDTGANTEAFF
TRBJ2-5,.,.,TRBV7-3,TGTGCCAGCAGCCCCGGGACCCAAGAGACCCAGTACTTC,CASSPGTQETQYF
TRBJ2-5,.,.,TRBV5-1,TGCGCCAGCAGCTTGGAGGGGGAGTTAAGAGTGACCCAGTACTTC,CASSLEGELRVTQYF
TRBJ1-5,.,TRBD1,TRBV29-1,TGCAGCGTCCGGGGACAGTACAATCAGCCCCAGCATTTT,CSVRGQYNQPQHF
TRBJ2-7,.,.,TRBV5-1,TGCGCCAGCAGCTTGGGACTAGTGATTTACGAGCAGTACTTC,CASSLGLVIYEQYF
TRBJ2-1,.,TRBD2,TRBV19,TGTGCCAGTAGTGTCCGACTAGCGGGACTCTACAATGAGCAGTTCTTC,CASSVRLAGLYNEQFF
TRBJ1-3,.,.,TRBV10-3,TGTGCCATCAGTGCACAGCACTCTGGAAACACCATATATTTT,CAISAQHSGNTIYF
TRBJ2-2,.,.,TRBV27,TGTGCCAGCAGGTGGGGTCGGACTACGGGCACCGGGGAGCTGTTTTTT,CASRWGRTTGTGELFF
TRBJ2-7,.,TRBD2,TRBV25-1,TGTGCCAGCAGTGAGGGGCTAGCGGGGGGCTACGACGAGCAGTACTTC,CASSEGLAGGYDEQYF
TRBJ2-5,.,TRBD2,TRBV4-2,TGTGCCAGCAGCCAAGACGGCGGGAGGGCCGAAGAGACCCAGTACTTC,CASSQDGGRAEETQYF
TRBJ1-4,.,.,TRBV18,TGTGCCAGCTCACCACTGTTCGGCTCCCCTCCAGGGCTTACTAATGAAAAACTGTTTTTT,CASSPLFGSPPGLTNEKLFF
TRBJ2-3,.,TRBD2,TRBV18,TGTGCCAGCTCTACACAAAGGACTAGCGGCACAGATACGCAGTATTTT,CASSTQRTSGTDTQYF
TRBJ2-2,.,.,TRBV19,TGTGCCAGTTGGGACATAACGAACACCGGGGAGCTGTTTTTT,CASWDITNTGELFF
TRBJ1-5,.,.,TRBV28,TGTGCCAGCAGTCGTTCAGGGTTAGGCAATCAGCCCCAGCATTTT,CASSRSGLGNQPQHF
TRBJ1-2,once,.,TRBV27,TGTGCCAGCAGTTTCAGTTCGAGAAACTATGGCTACACCTTC,CASSFSSRNYGYTF
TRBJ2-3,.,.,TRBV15,TGTGCCACCAGCATGAGCACAGATACGCAGTATTTT,CATSMSTDTQYF
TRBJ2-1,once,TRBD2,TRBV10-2,TGCGCCAGCAGTGGGCGGGCTAGCGGGAGGACTGGGTATGAGCAGTTCTTC,CASSGRASGRTGYEQFF
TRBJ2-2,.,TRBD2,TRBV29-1,TGCAGCGTTCGCGGGACTAGCGATAACACCGGGGAGCTGTTTTTT,CSVRGTSDNTGELFF
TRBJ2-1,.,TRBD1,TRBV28,TGTGCCAGCAGTTTTTTTCGGAACAGGGGGCCCTACAATGAGCAGTTCTTC,CASSFFRNRGPYNEQFF
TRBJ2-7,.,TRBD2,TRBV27,TGTGCCAGTAAAGCTAGCGGAATTACCTACGAGCAGTACTTC,CASKASGITYEQYF
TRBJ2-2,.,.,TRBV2,TGTGCCAGCAGAGGGACTAACACCGGGGAGCTGTTTTTT,CASRGTNTGELFF
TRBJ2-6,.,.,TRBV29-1,TGCAGCGGGGCCTCCGGGGCCAACGTCCTGACTTTC,CSGASGANVLTF
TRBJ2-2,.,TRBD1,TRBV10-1,TGCGCCAGCAGTGACCCCGGACAGGGGGCCGGGGAGCTGTTTTTT,CASSDPGQGAGELFF
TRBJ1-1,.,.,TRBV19,TGTGCCAGTTCCTCGGTGGGGCGCACTGAAGCTTTCTTT,CASSSVGRTEAFF
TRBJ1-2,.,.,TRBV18,TGTGCCAGCTCACCTTTAGCTACTAACTATGGCTACACCTTC,CASSPLATNYGYTF
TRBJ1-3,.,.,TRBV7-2,TGTGCCAGCAGCTTAGGTCCCACTGGAAACACCATATATTTT,CASSLGPTGNTIYF
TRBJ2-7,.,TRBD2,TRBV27,TGTGCCAGCAGCCGCGGCACCAGCGGGAGAGCCCCCTACGAGCAGTACTTC,CASSRGTSGRAPYEQYF
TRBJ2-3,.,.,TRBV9,TGTGCCAGCAGCGTCGGGGATCGTACAGATACGCAGTATTTT,CASSVGDRTDTQYF
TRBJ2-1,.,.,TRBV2,TGTGCCAGCAGTGAGATGGGCAGAATATACAATGAGCAGTTCTTC,CASSEMGRIYNEQFF
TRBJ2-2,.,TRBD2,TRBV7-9,TGTGCCAGCAGCTGGACTAGCGGGAGAGGGGCCGGGGAGCTGTTTTTT,CASSWTSGRGAGELFF
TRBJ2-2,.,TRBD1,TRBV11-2,TGTGCCAGCAGCTCCGGGACAGGAGGGTACGCGGTAAATATGTGGGAGCTGTTTTTT,CASSSGTGGYAVNMWELFF